The 7 T cell receptor beta chains presented below share a single source sample, sequenced in a study of blood T cell repertoires in COVID-19. TCRdb's copy holds only in-frame clones and misses some; the assay was immunoSEQ multiplex PCR. This table has about 250,000 clones, 80% to 85% appearing once. Input material: peripheral blood. Source of these receptors: a man aged 35-49 years with acute or convalescent COVID-19.

V usage is TRBV18 and J usage is TRBJ2-7; TRBD1 matches 12 bases. The junction had 10 bases not matched to a gene; V was cut back by 0 bases and J by 7 bases. Germline V gene data show CDR1 as KGHSH and CDR2 as LQKENI. This CDR3 has 17 residues. The CDR3 region has the DNA TGTGCCAGCTCACCACCTCGCGGGACAGGGGGCTCGGGGGAGCAGTACTTC. Its protein product is CASSPPRGTGGSGEQYF. Full variable domain (rest looked up from reference TRBV18 and TRBJ2-7): NAGVMQNPRHLVRRRGQEARLRCSPMKGHSHVYWYRQLPEEGLKFMVYLQKENIIDESGMPKERFSAEFPKEGPSILRIQQVVRGDSAAYFCASSPPRGTGGSGEQYFGPGTRLTVT.

This clone was seen a few times. The chain joins TRBV12-3 or TRBV12-4 to TRBJ2-3, with TRBD1 matching over 8 bases. V dropped 7 bases and J dropped 5; count of bases not matched to a gene: 5. The CDR3 length is 13 residues. The CDR3 protein is CASTDRGGDTQYF. The CDR3 region has the DNA TGTGCCAGCACCGACAGGGGAGGAGATACGCAGTATTTT.

The V gene is TRBV25-1, the J gene TRBJ2-1; 10 nucleotides align to TRBD1. Germline lookup yields CDR1 MGHDK and CDR2 SYGVNS. The V segment lost 6 bases and the J segment 4 bases; nucleotides outside the gene matches: 3. The CDR3 contains 14 residues. CDR3 in amino acids: CASRGQGEYNEQFF. As DNA, the CDR3 is TGTGCCAGCAGAGGACAGGGGGAATACAATGAGCAGTTCTTC.

The gene calls are TRBV6-1 and TRBJ1-2, with TRBD1 as a possible D gene (6 bases). The germline gives CDR1 MNHNS, CDR2 SASEGT. The CDR3 contains 14 residues. V lost 3 bases to trimming and J lost 7 bases, with 15 bases between them. The CDR3 region has the DNA TGTGCCAGCAGTGAGGACAGCTTTTTGGTTGGCTACACCTTC. Translation: CASSEDSFLVGYTF.

The rearrangement uses TRBV19 and TRBJ2-1; TRBD2 matches at 7 bases. Germline V gene data show CDR1 as LNHDA and CDR2 as SQIVND (reference sequence). Trimming took 4 bases from V and 0 from J; bases not matched to a gene: 9. This CDR3 is built from 17 residues. The CDR3 DNA reads TGTGCCAGTAGTAGACCCCAGCGGGGACTCTCCTACAATGAGCAGTTCTTC. It yields the protein CASSRPQRGLSYNEQFF.

J is TRBJ2-1 and V is TRBV5-8; 11 bases line up with TRBD2. V gave up 2 bases and J gave up 4 bases; unmatched junction bases: 5. The CDR3 length is 16 residues. Germline V gene sequence: CDR1 SGHTS, CDR2 YDEGEE. The CDR3 DNA sequence: TGTGCCAGCAGCTTTAGGGGGACTAGCGGTTACAATGAGCAGTTCTTC. Translation gives CASSFRGTSGYNEQFF.

The V call is TRBV3-1 (or the pseudogene TRBV3-2), the J call TRBJ1-5; 9 bases match TRBD1. Trimming at V came to 3 bases and at J to 3 bases, leaving 12 bases not matched to a gene. Per germline, CDR1 LGHDT and CDR2 YNNKEL (reference sequence). The length of the CDR3 is 18 residues. The CDR3 DNA sequence: TGTGCCAGCAGCCATCGGGGGACCGGGACAGGGTTCAATCAGCCCCAGCATTTT. Residues: CASSHRGTGTGFNQPQHF.